These 5 T cell receptor beta chains originate from one sample sequenced in a study of T cells in Graves' hyperthyroidism and ophthalmopathy. The source material, RNA transcripts, was used to amplify TCR beta CDR3 regions. TCR CDR3 regions were first amplified by RT-PCR with HTBI primers. TCRdb independently ran MiXCR on the multiplex PCR reads; one entry per CDR3 protein. Of 650,000 to 800,000 distinct CDR3 sequences in the sample, nearly 45% were seen once. The sample was peripheral blood or thyroid tissue (not recorded which). Receptor source: an adult man with Graves' disease, either hyperthyroidism or ophthalmopathy (not recorded which).

This clonotype has a count of ten or more. V usage is TRBV29-1 and J usage is TRBJ1-2; unclear D gene. CDR1 is SQVTM and CDR2 is ANQGSEA in the germline V gene. The V gene lost 5 bases and the J gene lost 4 bases, with 14 bases spanning the gap. CDR3 size: 13 residues. Written as DNA, the CDR3 is TGCAGCGTTAGCGTTAGTCGGGGCTATGGCTACACCTTC. This codes for CSVSVSRGYGYTF.

This clonotype was seen ten or more times. The chain employs TRBV7-6 and TRBJ1-4, with D unresolved. The length of the CDR3 is 14 residues. CDR1 and CDR2 (germline): SGHVS, FNYEAQ. V was trimmed by 1 base and J by 3 bases, leaving 6 bases between them. CDR3 coding DNA: TGTGCCAGCAGCTTAGGCCGCGCTAATGAAAAACTGTTTTTT. The encoded protein is CASSLGRANEKLFF.

This clonotype was seen many times. The gene calls are TRBV10-3 and TRBJ1-2, with D tentatively TRBD1 (6 bases). Germline loops: CDR1 ENHRY, CDR2 SYGVKD. This CDR3 contains 14 residues. V lost 3 bases, J lost 2 bases, and 10 bases lay in between. Here the CDR3 reads CAISEGGSNYGYTF. CDR3 nucleotides: TGTGCCATCAGTGAAGGGGGGAGCAACTATGGCTACACCTTC.

Ten or more counts support this clonotype. This chain connects TRBV24-1 to TRBJ2-5; D unclear. CDR3 length: 12 amino acids. Germline CDR1 is KGHDR and CDR2 is SFDVKD. The germline V and J ends were trimmed by 1 base and 4 bases, with 3 bases remaining between them. CDR3 nucleotides: TGTGCCACCAGTGATTTTGGAGAGACCCAGTACTTC. It is translated as CATSDFGETQYF.

The chain carries TRBV6-5 and TRBJ2-5; possibly TRBD1 for D (8 bases). Germline V gene lookup returns CDR1 MNHEY and CDR2 SVGAGI. Trimming took off 8 bases at V and 9 bases at J, with 19 bases between the two ends. The CDR3 sequence is 13 residues long. CDR3 nucleotides: TGTGCCAGCGGAGGACAGGGAGGGGAGGCCCAGTACTTC. Encoded protein: CASGGQGGEAQYF.